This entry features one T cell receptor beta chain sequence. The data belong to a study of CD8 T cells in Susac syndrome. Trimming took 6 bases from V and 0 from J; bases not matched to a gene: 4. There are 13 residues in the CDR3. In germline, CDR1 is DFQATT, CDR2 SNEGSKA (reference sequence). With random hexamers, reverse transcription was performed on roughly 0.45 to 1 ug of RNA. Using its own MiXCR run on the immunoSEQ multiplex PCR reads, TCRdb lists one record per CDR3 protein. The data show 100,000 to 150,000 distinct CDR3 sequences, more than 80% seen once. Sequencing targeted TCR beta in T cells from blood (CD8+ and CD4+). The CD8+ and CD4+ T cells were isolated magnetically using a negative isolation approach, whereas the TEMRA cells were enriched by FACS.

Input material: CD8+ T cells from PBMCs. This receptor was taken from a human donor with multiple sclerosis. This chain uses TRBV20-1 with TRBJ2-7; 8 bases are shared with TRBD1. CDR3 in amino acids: CSASDRGSYEQYF. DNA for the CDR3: TGCAGTGCCTCTGACAGGGGCTCCTACGAGCAGTACTTC.